One sample yielded the 8 T cell receptor beta chains listed below, sequenced in a study of blood T cell repertoires in COVID-19. Using immunoSEQ multiplex PCR, the repertoire was profiled, and TCRdb retains in-frame clones only, with some absent. This sample carries approximately 46,000 clones, more than 70% of them seen once, and the ten largest clones take 3% to 4%. The sequenced material came from peripheral blood. The receptors shown here come from a human donor in a cohort sampled during active COVID-19.

The chain recombines TRBV27 with TRBJ2-7; possibly TRBD1 for D (6 bases). This CDR3 comprises 16 residues. From germline, CDR1 is MNHEY and CDR2 SMNVEV (reference sequence). V lost 6 bases to trimming and J lost 5 bases, with 23 bases between them. The CDR3 sequence: CASSQNTGYPPHEQYF. The CDR3, as DNA: TGTGCCAGCAGCCAAAATACAGGGTATCCCCCCCACGAGCAGTACTTC.

This clone has only a few counts. The rearrangement uses TRBV2 and TRBJ1-5; 7 positions match TRBD1. The trim removed 4 bases at V and 5 bases at J, leaving 5 bases unmatched. The length of the CDR3 is 14 residues. Per the germline V gene, CDR1 is SNHLY and CDR2 is FYNNEI. The CDR3 is CASSGDSFYQPQHF. Here the CDR3 DNA reads TGTGCCAGCAGTGGGGACAGCTTTTATCAGCCCCAGCATTTT.

V usage is TRBV27 and J usage is TRBJ1-6; D is ambiguous. Trimming pared 6 bases from V and 10 bases from J, leaving 16 bases between. Germline V gives CDR1 MNHEY, CDR2 SMNVEV (reference sequence). The CDR3 length is 14 residues. The CDR3 spells CASRSTQYESPLHF. The CDR3 coding sequence is TGTGCCAGCAGGTCGACACAATACGAGTCACCCCTCCACTTT.

This clone was observed once. The V and J genes are TRBV5-1 and TRBJ2-7; a weak D match, TRBD2 (6 bases). From germline, CDR1 is SGHRS and CDR2 YFSETQ. The V and J ends lost 3 bases and 1 base respectively, with 17 bases between them. The CDR3 contains 16 residues. In DNA, the CDR3 is TGCGCCAGCAGCTACTCATCGGGGACTCCTTCCTACGAGCAGTACTTC. It specifies CASSYSSGTPSYEQYF. The full variable domain, completed using reference TRBV5-1 and TRBJ2-7, is KAGVTQTPRYLIKTRGQQVTLSCSPISGHRSVSWYQQTPGQGLQFLFEYFSETQRNKGNFPGRFSGRQFSNSRSEMNVSTLELGDSALYLCASSYSSGTPSYEQYFGPGTRLTVT.

This clone counts as medium-sized (0.01 to 0.1%). This chain uses TRBV6-4 with TRBJ2-1; maybe TRBD2 (7 bases). Per the germline V gene, CDR1 is MRHNA and CDR2 is SNTAGT. The V gene lost 6 bases and the J gene lost 5 bases, with 20 bases spanning the gap. The CDR3 contains 16 residues. CDR3 DNA: TGTGCCAGCAGCGAACTCGTGGGCGGGGGCCACAATGAGCAGTTCTTC. Protein sequence: CASSELVGGGHNEQFF.

The chain recombines TRBV6-5 with TRBJ1-5; no definite D call. The CDR3 has 13 amino acids. Between the trimmed V and J ends, which lost 6 bases and 9 bases, there was a span of 15 bases. Germline values: CDR1 MNHEY, CDR2 SVGAGI. CDR3 protein: CASSPGGFLPQHF. CDR3 bases: TGTGCCAGCAGCCCCGGAGGGTTTTTGCCCCAGCATTTT.

V usage is TRBV5-4 and J usage is TRBJ1-1; TRBD1 might be the D (5 bases). Germline CDR1 is SGHNT and CDR2 is YYREEE (reference sequence). CDR3 length equals 13 residues. Trimming took 3 bases from V and 6 from J, leaving 12 bases between them. CDR3 amino acids: CASSWKGVPEAFF. CDR3 nucleotides: TGTGCCAGCAGCTGGAAAGGGGTTCCTGAAGCTTTCTTT. The full variable domain, in which reference TRBV5-4 and TRBJ1-1 provide the parts outside the CDR3, is ETGVTQSPTHLIKTRGQQVTLRCSSQSGHNTVSWYQQALGQGPQFIFQYYREEENGRGNFPPRFSGLQFPNYSSELNVNALELDDSALYLCASSWKGVPEAFFGQGTRLTVV.

The rearrangement joins TRBV2 to TRBJ1-5; possible D gene TRBD1, 5 bases. From germline, CDR1 is SNHLY and CDR2 FYNNEI. This CDR3 is 17 amino acids long. Trimming took off 2 bases at V and 3 bases at J, with 17 bases between the two ends. In DNA form, the CDR3 reads TGTGCCAGCAGTGAACGGGGGTCGGAACTCGACAATCAGCCCCAGCATTTT. Amino acid sequence: CASSERGSELDNQPQHF.